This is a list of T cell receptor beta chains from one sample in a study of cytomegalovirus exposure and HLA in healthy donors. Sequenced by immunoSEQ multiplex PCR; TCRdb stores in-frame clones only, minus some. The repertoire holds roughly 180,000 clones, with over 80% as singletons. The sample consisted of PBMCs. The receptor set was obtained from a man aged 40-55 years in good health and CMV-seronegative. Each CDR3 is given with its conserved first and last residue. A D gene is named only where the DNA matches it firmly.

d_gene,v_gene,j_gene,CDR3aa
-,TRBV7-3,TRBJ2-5,CASSSIRGQETQYF
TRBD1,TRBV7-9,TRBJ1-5,CASSLQGGNQPQHF
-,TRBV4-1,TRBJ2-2,CASSQDRGSEGNTGELFF
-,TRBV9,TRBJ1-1,CASSVELMNTEAFF
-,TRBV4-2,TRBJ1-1,CASSQARPGQGEAFF
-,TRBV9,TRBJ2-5,CASSLGLPQETQYF
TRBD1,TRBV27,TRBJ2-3,CASSLATGDLYYSTDTQYF
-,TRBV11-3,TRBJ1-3,CASSSRGGLENTIYF
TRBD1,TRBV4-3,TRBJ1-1,CASSLTRQGVFGTEAFF
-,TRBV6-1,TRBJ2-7,CASTALSHTYEQYF
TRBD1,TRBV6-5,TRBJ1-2,CASSYSRQGSYGYTF
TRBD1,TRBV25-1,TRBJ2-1,CASRGDREGFF
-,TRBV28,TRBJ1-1,CASSLFSWETRRANTEAFF
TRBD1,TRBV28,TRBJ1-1,CASGSTGLGTEAFF
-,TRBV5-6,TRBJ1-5,CASSWSQGPSNQPQHF
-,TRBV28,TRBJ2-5,CASNVLAQRETQYF
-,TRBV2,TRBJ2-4,CASSPKIAKNIQYF
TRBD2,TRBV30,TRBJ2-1,CAWRASGGREQFF
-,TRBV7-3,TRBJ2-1,CASSPDLSNNEQFF
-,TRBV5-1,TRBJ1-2,CASSLGGQNYGYTF
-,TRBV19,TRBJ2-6,CASTPVLSGANVLTF
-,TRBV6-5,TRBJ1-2,CASRRTPSNYGYTF
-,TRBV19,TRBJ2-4,CASSIVPGVLAKNIQYF
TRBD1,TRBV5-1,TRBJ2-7,CASSLSGQGSYEQYF
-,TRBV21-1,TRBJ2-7,CASSKARGAVYEQYF
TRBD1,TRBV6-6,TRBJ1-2,CASRLEGQGYYGYTF
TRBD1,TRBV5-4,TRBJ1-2,CASRIPGRTGDDYGYTF